The source of this T cell receptor (beta chain) is a study of ipilimumab plus nivolumab after autologous stem cell transplantation. Generated by immunoSEQ multiplex PCR, the TCRdb table keeps only in-frame clones and is missing some. This sample has around 5,700 clones, with 75% to 90% found just once. Trimming cost V 4 bases and J 0 bases, with 10 bases left between them. CDR1 and CDR2 (germline): SGHVS, FQNEAQ. The CDR3 totals 14 residues. The gene calls are TRBV7-8 and TRBJ2-7, with D perhaps TRBD2 (5 bases). The sequence came from a female donor with multiple myeloma. Sequencing was performed on PBMCs, taken in a trial of ipilimumab plus nivolumab as post-transplant consolidation. The CDR3 spells CASSYYGSSYEQYF. The CDR3 nucleotides are TGTGCCAGCAGCTACTATGGGAGCTCCTACGAGCAGTACTTC. Full variable domain (rest looked up from reference TRBV7-8 and TRBJ2-7): GAGVSQSPRYKVAKRGQDVALRCDPISGHVSLFWYQQALGQGPEFLTYFQNEAQLDKSGLPSDRFFAERPEGSVSTLKIQRTQQEDSAVYLCASSYYGSSYEQYFGPGTRLTVT.